The T cell receptor (beta chain) described here comes from a study of blood T cell repertoires in COVID-19. About the research overall: The cDNA or gDNA used as material had been derived from T cells, B-cell-depleted T cells, or PBMCs.

Libraries were prepared by immunoSEQ multiplex PCR; TCRdb keeps only in-frame clonotypes and omits some of them. This sample has some 170,000 clones, with over 85% found just once. Trimming stripped 5 bases from V and 1 base from J, with 8 bases between. This CDR3 has 14 amino acids. CDR1 is LNHDA, CDR2 SQIVND, per germline (reference sequence). The sequenced sample was peripheral blood. V is TRBV19 and J is TRBJ2-2, with D possibly TRBD1 on 5 matching bases. This clonotype originated in a man between 60 and 75 years old with active or convalescent COVID-19. CDR3 sequence reads: CASSGQRNTGELFF. The CDR3 region has the DNA TGTGCCAGTAGTGGACAACGGAACACCGGGGAGCTGTTTTTT.